These 18 T cell receptor beta chains originate from one sample sequenced in a study of blood T cells in healthy people across ages. Through a sample-barcoded 5' primer and a J-beta primer mix, a second PCR was run for about 7 to 12 cycles. TCRdb reprocessed the 5' RACE reads via MiXCR and lists one record per CDR3 protein. The table has roughly 930,000 distinct CDR3 sequences, 40% to 60% seen once. Sequencing was done on a sample of blood. The receptors originated from a man between 25 and 39 years old in good health.

The rearrangement links TRBV29-1 to TRBJ2-7; maybe TRBD1 (6 bases). This CDR3 has 13 amino acids. Germline values: CDR1 SQVTM, CDR2 ANQGSEA. V lost 5 bases, J lost 6 bases, and 17 bases lay in between. DNA for the CDR3: TGCAGCGTTAGGTACGCAGGGGCAGGCGAGCAGTACTTC. Protein product: CSVRYAGAGEQYF.

Comments on this clonotype: The DNA is omitted, as the CDR3 cannot be located on it reliably, and the CDR3 follows TCRdb's listing. This sequence joins TRBV29-1 and TRBJ1-5; TRBD1, as called in the table, went unchecked against the DNA. The CDR3 comprises 15 residues, both ends counted. Germline CDR1 and CDR2: SQVTM and ANQGSEA. CDR3 residues: CSVVGQGAGNQPKHF.

This clonotype has more than one count but fewer than ten. V gene TRBV11-2 combines with J gene TRBJ2-1; D gene unclear. From germline, CDR1 is SGHAT and CDR2 FQNNGV. V was shortened by 5 bases and J by 5 bases, with 13 bases between the two germline ends. This CDR3 is 14 amino acids long. The CDR3 nucleotides are TGTGCCAGCAGCGGCCCTATAGATCACAATGAGCAGTTCTTC. Its translation is CASSGPIDHNEQFF.

This clonotype was seen ten or more times. The chain recombines TRBV27 with TRBJ1-2; 7 bases match TRBD1. The V gene end was trimmed by 6 bases and the J gene end by 2 bases; junction bases not matched to a gene: 6. The germline gives CDR1 MNHEY, CDR2 SMNVEV (reference sequence). The CDR3 sequence is 14 residues long. The CDR3, as DNA: TGTGCCAGCAGCTTGGCGGGACAGAACTATGGCTACACCTTC. It is translated as CASSLAGQNYGYTF.

This chain links TRBV18 with TRBJ2-3; 10 bases are shared with TRBD1. The CDR3 contains 16 residues. CDR1 is KGHSH and CDR2 is LQKENI in the germline V gene. J lost 5 bases, V lost 2 bases, and 7 bases had no gene match. CDR3 region: CASSPFGTGEEDTQYF. CDR3 nucleotides: TGTGCCAGCTCACCATTCGGGACAGGGGAGGAAGATACGCAGTATTTT.

The V and J genes are TRBV29-1 and TRBJ2-1; 7 bases are a match to TRBD1. The CDR3 has 13 residues. The V gene end was trimmed by 6 bases and the J gene end by 5 bases; junction bases not matched to a gene: 7. Germline values: CDR1 SQVTM, CDR2 ANQGSEA. The DNA for the CDR3 is TGCAGCGTGCTGGGACAGTTAGACAATGAGCAGTTCTTC. Translated: CSVLGQLDNEQFF.

This clonotype has more than one count but fewer than ten. The chain combines TRBV25-1 with TRBJ1-4; 7 bases are a match to TRBD1. This CDR3 has 16 amino acids. CDR1 MGHDK and CDR2 SYGVNS come from the germline V gene. V lost 0 bases to trimming and J lost 5 bases; unmatched junction nucleotides: 6. The CDR3 spells CASSEYAAGGNEKLFF. CDR3 nucleotides: TGTGCCAGCAGTGAATACGCGGCAGGGGGGAATGAAAAACTGTTTTTT.

The rearrangement uses TRBV7-8 and TRBJ2-7; weak D call: TRBD1 (7 bases). Germline V gene lookup returns CDR1 SGHVS and CDR2 FQNEAQ. This CDR3 is 20 amino acids long. With 0 bases removed from V and 1 base from J, the gap between germline ends came to 25 bases. The CDR3 spells CASSLASLGRGVGLSYEQYF. For the CDR3, the DNA is TGTGCCAGCAGCTTAGCGTCTCTTGGCAGGGGGGTAGGATTATCCTACGAGCAGTACTTC.

The V call is TRBV20-1, the J call TRBJ2-1; 7 positions agree with TRBD1. Germline V gene sequence: CDR1 DFQATT, CDR2 SNEGSKA (reference sequence). The CDR3 sequence is 17 residues long. The J segment lost 4 bases and the V segment lost 1 base, leaving 13 bases of the junction unmatched. The CDR3 DNA follows: TGCAGTGCTAGAGTAGACAACGACAGGGTCTCGTACAATGAGCAGTTCTTC. Amino acids: CSARVDNDRVSYNEQFF.

The chain is built from TRBV6-2 or TRBV6-3 and TRBJ2-7; weak D call: TRBD2 (6 bases). CDR3 length: 13 residues. Trimming took 8 bases from V and 0 from J, leaving 11 bases between them. Per the germline V gene, CDR1 is MNHEY and CDR2 is SVGEGT. As DNA, the CDR3 is TGTGCCAGCGGGGACTTGAACTCCTACGAGCAGTACTTC. Protein: CASGDLNSYEQYF.

V and J are TRBV7-8 and TRBJ1-5; D might be TRBD1 (5 bases). Germline-derived CDR1 and CDR2 are SGHVS and FQNEAQ. Deletions cut 0 bases from V and 3 bases from J, with 12 bases between. The CDR3 sequence is 16 residues long. The CDR3 loop reads CASSLAGAGPNQPQHF. CDR3 DNA sequence: TGTGCCAGCAGCTTAGCAGGGGCAGGGCCCAATCAGCCCCAGCATTTT.

The genes are TRBV27 and TRBJ2-1, with no clear D. Looked up from germline, CDR1 is MNHEY and CDR2 is SMNVEV (reference sequence). The CDR3 sequence is 12 residues long. V lost 7 bases and J lost 7, with 11 bases in between. The CDR3 region has the DNA TGTGCCAGCAAGTCCCCTGTTAATGAGCAGTTCTTC. As protein: CASKSPVNEQFF.

CDR3 in amino acids: CSARFSGGQETQYF. CDR3 DNA: TGCAGTGCTAGGTTTAGCGGGGGACAAGAGACCCAGTACTTC. The rearrangement uses TRBV20-1 and TRBJ2-7, with 9 bases matching TRBD2. The J call may be mistaken, given a closer DNA end match to TRBJ2-5. Germline values: CDR1 DFQATT, CDR2 SNEGSKA (reference sequence). The CDR3 runs 14 residues.

The V call is TRBV28, the J call TRBJ2-1; 11 nucleotides match TRBD2. In germline, CDR1 is MDHEN, CDR2 SYDVKM. This CDR3 is 15 amino acids long. The junction had 9 bases not matched to a gene; V was cut back by 6 bases and J by 8 bases. CDR3 sequence reads: CASSPGTSGGDEQFF. The CDR3, as DNA: TGTGCCAGCAGCCCTGGGACTAGCGGAGGTGATGAGCAGTTCTTC.

The rearrangement joins TRBV5-1 to TRBJ2-7; TRBD2 might be the D (5 bases). This CDR3 region has 16 residues. Germline values: CDR1 SGHRS, CDR2 YFSETQ. Trimming stripped 5 bases from V and 2 bases from J, with 20 bases between. The CDR3 here is CASRYGPSAGPYEQYF. CDR3 nucleotide sequence: TGCGCCAGCAGGTACGGCCCCTCTGCGGGTCCCTACGAGCAGTACTTC.

In this sample, this clonotype turned up many times. The chain combines TRBV29-1 with TRBJ2-1, with a weak D call TRBD1 (5 bases). With 6 bases removed from V and 7 bases from J, the gap between germline ends came to 10 bases. This CDR3 region has 11 residues. CDR1 is SQVTM, CDR2 ANQGSEA, per germline. DNA of the CDR3: TGCAGCGTAAGACAGCTGAATGAGCAGTTCTTC. Amino acid sequence: CSVRQLNEQFF.

The table lists this clonotype with a few counts. The chain carries TRBV4-3 and TRBJ1-6, with D perhaps TRBD1 (5 bases). This CDR3 has 15 amino acids. The germline V gene has CDR1 LGHNA and CDR2 YSLEER. Trimming left V 3 bases short and J 6 bases short, with 12 bases between. CDR3 region: CASSQETERNSPLHF. The CDR3 nucleotides read TGCGCCAGCAGCCAGGAGACAGAACGTAATTCACCCCTCCACTTT.

The chain links TRBV29-1 to TRBJ2-1; 7 bases align to TRBD2. V shed 4 bases and J 6 bases; nucleotides not matched to a gene: 6. The V gene's germline CDR1 is SQVTM and CDR2 ANQGSEA. The CDR3 extends over 13 amino acids. The CDR3 region has the DNA TGCAGCGTTGGGCTAGCGGAGGGCAATGAGCAGTTCTTC. It yields the protein CSVGLAEGNEQFF.